This entry lists 13 T cell receptor beta chains sequenced from one sample in a study of OX40 agonist ivuxolimab in advanced cancers. Sequencing was performed with immunoSEQ multiplex PCR; in TCRdb, only in-frame clones are kept and a portion is missing. The repertoire holds approximately 60,000 clones, with over 75% as singletons. The source material was CD4+ or CD8+ T cells sorted from blood, sampled in a trial of the OX40 agonist ivuxolimab. These receptors were obtained from an adult with an advanced solid tumor such as melanoma, head and neck, liver or kidney cancer.

The chain is built from TRBV11-3 and TRBJ2-7, with D perhaps matching TRBD2 (5 bases). V shed 1 base and J shed 5 bases, with 6 bases lying between them. This CDR3 has 12 amino acids. Germline V gene data show CDR1 as SGHNT and CDR2 as YENEEA. The CDR3 loop is CASSLGRNEQYF. CDR3 DNA sequence: TGTGCCAGCAGCTTAGGGAGGAACGAGCAGTACTTC.

This clone has more than one count but fewer than ten. The chain has TRBV21-1 and TRBJ1-1; the D segment call TRBD1 is taken from the table without a DNA check. TRBV21-1 is shown as a pseudogene. The CDR3 is made up of 15 amino acids. The CDR3 DNA is TGTGCCAGCAGCCCCCGGGCAGGGTCGGACACTGAAGCTTTCTTT. It specifies CASSPRAGSDTEAFF.

The rearrangement joins TRBV2 to TRBJ1-1; 8 nucleotides match TRBD1. Germline CDR1 and CDR2: SNHLY and FYNNEI. The CDR3 sequence is 16 residues long. The V gene end was trimmed by 1 base and the J gene end by 3 bases; junction bases not matched to a gene: 7. DNA of the CDR3: TGTGCCAGCAGTGAAGGCAGGGGGCCAAAAGACACTGAAGCTTTCTTT. Protein: CASSEGRGPKDTEAFF.

This clone showed up just once. The V call is TRBV5-1, the J call TRBJ2-3; TRBD2 agrees at 9 bases. The CDR3 has 16 amino acids. Germline trimming cut 2 bases from V and 3 bases from J; bases unmatched to any gene: 7. The germline V gene has CDR1 SGHRS and CDR2 YFSETQ. CDR3 coding DNA: TGCGCCAGCAGCTTTTCCCCAGCGGGAGGTACAGATACGCAGTATTTT. Its protein is CASSFSPAGGTDTQYF.

The genes are TRBV18 and TRBJ1-2; D is undetermined. The germline CDR1 and CDR2 sequences are KGHSH and LQKENI. V was shortened by 2 bases and J by 0 bases, with 7 bases between the two germline ends. The CDR3 loop spans 14 amino acids. The CDR3 protein is CASSPSVTNYGYTF. The CDR3 coding sequence is TGTGCCAGCTCACCATCAGTTACTAACTATGGCTACACCTTC. Combining the CDR3 with reference TRBV18 and TRBJ1-2 gives the whole variable domain NAGVMQNPRHLVRRRGQEARLRCSPMKGHSHVYWYRQLPEEGLKFMVYLQKENIIDESGMPKERFSAEFPKEGPSILRIQQVVRGDSAAYFCASSPSVTNYGYTFGSGTRLTVV.

The chain combines TRBV10-3 with TRBJ2-2, with 9 bases that match TRBD2. This CDR3 has 15 amino acids. V shed 4 bases and J 5 bases; nucleotides not matched to a gene: 5. In germline, CDR1 is ENHRY, CDR2 SYGVKD. This CDR3 is CAISVGGRVTGELFF. The CDR3 nucleotides read TGTGCCATCAGTGTTGGCGGGAGGGTTACCGGGGAGCTGTTTTTT.

This chain connects TRBV6-1 to TRBJ2-5; the D gene is possibly TRBD1 (5 bases). CDR1 MNHNS and CDR2 SASEGT come from the germline V gene. The CDR3 sequence is 12 residues long. V was pared by 6 bases and J by 9 bases, with 14 bases between. The CDR3 loop is CASRGRQGAQYF. The CDR3, as DNA: TGTGCCAGCAGAGGACGGCAAGGGGCCCAGTACTTC.

In this sample, this clone turned up once. The chain carries TRBV9 and TRBJ1-2; possible D gene TRBD1, 6 bases. Germline CDR1 and CDR2: SGDLS and YYNGEE. With 3 bases removed from V and 1 base from J, the gap between germline ends came to 16 bases. The CDR3 runs 16 residues. As DNA, the CDR3 is TGTGCCAGCAGCGATTCATCCGGGACAATTAACTATGGCTACACCTTC. Residues: CASSDSSGTINYGYTF.

As concerns this clone: Mismatch with germline at one junction end may stem from a read error. The sample has other DNA sequences that encode this CDR3 too. The chain has TRBV5-1 and TRBJ2-7; 7 bases are a match to TRBD1. The CDR3 length is 14 residues. The germline CDR1 and CDR2 sequences are SGHRS and YFSETQ. DNA of the CDR3: TGCGCCAGCAGCCAGGACAGGCACTCCTACGAACAGTACTTC. The encoded protein is CASSQDRHSYEQYF.

The chain is built from TRBV7-3 and TRBJ2-3; 8 bases map to TRBD1. The V gene's germline CDR1 is SGHTA and CDR2 FQGTGA. There are 16 residues in the CDR3. J was trimmed by 2 bases and V by 2 bases; bases with no gene match: 6. CDR3: CASSLVPGGFTDTQYF. DNA for the CDR3: TGTGCCAGCAGCTTAGTCCCAGGGGGCTTCACAGATACGCAGTATTTT. Full variable domain (outside the CDR3, taken from reference TRBV7-3 and TRBJ2-3): GAGVSQTPSNKVTEKGKYVELRCDPISGHTALYWYRQSLGQGPEFLIYFQGTGAADDSGLPNDRFFAVRPEGSVSTLKIQRTERGDSAVYLCASSLVPGGFTDTQYFGPGTRLTVL.

The V and J genes are TRBV10-3 and TRBJ1-3; 7 nucleotides line up with TRBD1. CDR3 length equals 13 residues. V lost 2 bases and J lost 8; bases outside the gene matches: 3. Germline lookup yields CDR1 ENHRY and CDR2 SYGVKD. The DNA for the CDR3 is TGTGCCATCAGTGAGGACAGGGAAGACACCATATATTTT. Translation: CAISEDREDTIYF.

This chain uses TRBV19 with TRBJ2-3, with no clear D. Trimming took off 5 bases at V and 6 bases at J, with 6 bases between the two ends. From germline, CDR1 is LNHDA and CDR2 SQIVND (reference sequence). The CDR3 covers 11 residues. The CDR3 sequence: CASSGVDTQYF. Here the CDR3 DNA reads TGTGCCAGTAGTGGAGTCGATACGCAGTATTTT.

V is TRBV11-3 and J is TRBJ2-1, with 7 bases fitting TRBD2. This CDR3 has 17 residues. With 4 bases clipped from V and 0 bases from J, the junction kept 9 bases outside the gene matches. The germline V gene has CDR1 SGHNT and CDR2 YENEEA. The CDR3 DNA reads as TGTGCCAGCAGCTCAACCGGGGGGTCTAGCTCCTACAATGAGCAGTTCTTC. Translating gives CASSSTGGSSSYNEQFF.